This T cell receptor (beta chain) was recovered during a study of cytomegalovirus exposure and HLA in healthy donors. Points from the study as a whole: Accurate prediction of HLA-A and HLA-B alleles (for most subjects) was reportedly achieved from TCR beta sequences.

The CDR3 runs to 16 residues. From germline, CDR1 is SQVTM and CDR2 ANQGSEA. J was trimmed by 4 bases and V by 6 bases; bases with no gene match: 12. PCR was performed using 60 Vbeta and 13 Jbeta primers. The data were produced by immunoSEQ multiplex PCR, yet TCRdb's version contains in-frame clones alone and is incomplete. Here the sample spans some 82,000 clones, about 81% being singletons. To note about this clone: Antigen specificity is unknown.

This sequence was found in a woman aged 45-60 years in good health and CMV-seronegative. The sample was PBMCs. The chain combines TRBV29-1 with TRBJ2-5; 12 nucleotides match TRBD1. The CDR3 nucleotides read TGCAGCGTGGATCCGGGACAGGGGGCGCGGGGAGAGACCCAGTACTTC. Its translation is CSVDPGQGARGETQYF. Full variable domain (outside the CDR3, taken from reference TRBV29-1 and TRBJ2-5): SAVISQKPSRDICQRGTSLTIQCQVDSQVTMMFWYRQQPGQSLTLIATANQGSEATYESGFVIDKFPISRPNLTFSTLTVSNMSPEDSSIYLCSVDPGQGARGETQYFGPGTRLLVL.